The T cell receptor (beta chain) under discussion was sequenced for a study of T cell responses to AZD1222 COVID-19 vaccine. Here immunoSEQ multiplex PCR was the method, and the copy in TCRdb shows in-frame clones only, minus some. The sample includes 100,000 to 150,000 clones, 90% seen only once; the top ten take around 7%. The V and J ends lost 2 bases and 0 bases respectively, with 10 bases between them. Germline assignment: CDR1 SGHTA and CDR2 FQGNSA. There are 15 residues in the CDR3. Sample: peripheral blood, taken on day 0 of AZD1222 vaccination. This clonotype was sampled from an adult in good health. The V call is TRBV7-2, the J call TRBJ1-1; D is undetermined. CDR3: CASSLSWALNTEAFF. In DNA form, the CDR3 reads TGTGCCAGCAGCTTAAGCTGGGCCCTGAACACTGAAGCTTTCTTT. The whole variable domain, remainder taken from reference TRBV7-2 and TRBJ1-1, is GAGVSQSPSNKVTEKGKDVELRCDPISGHTALYWYRQSLGQGLEFLIYFQGNSAPDKSGLPSDRFSAERTGGSVSTLTIQRTQQEDSAVYLCASSLSWALNTEAFFGQGTRLTVV.